Reported below is one T cell receptor beta chain. No antigen is known for it. No qualities accompany the bases; no much larger clone lies one base away. This entry belongs to a study of blood T cell repertoires in COVID-19 (dated by TCRdb to between 2020 and 2021). Regarding the research as a whole: Samples from collaborators originated in the United States, Italy and Spain and spanned both the acute and convalescent phases of COVID-19. The prospective study material was composed of cDNA or gDNA derived from T cells, B-cell-depleted T cells, or PBMCs. Subjects who had been exposed to COVID-19, were actively infected with it, or had recovered from it provided the deeply sampled blood TCRbeta repertoires that made up the dataset. A freely available public database, intended as a resource for researchers studying the immune response to SARS-CoV-2, is where the repertoires were released. The samples were drawn from two sources: the first 160 participants of the ongoing ImmuneRACE study, and 950 to 1,500 subjects contributed by 6 global collaborators. Nearly every sample came with metadata listing a de-identified subject ID, COVID-19 status, age in years and sex. Where HLA class I and class II types were available, the types were taken from metadata supplied by the sample provider, not from assay-based typing. Study-wide conclusions, independent of this receptor: How much clinical and demographic metadata was included differed by source and by participant, and the metadata was provided uncurated.

TCRbeta CDR3 regions were amplified from genomic DNA by means of the immunoSEQ Assay, a bias-controlled multiplex PCR. In the source study's methods: The number of nucleated cells in each sample was estimated from the amplification of reference gene primers within the assay. Sequence reads were collapsed and filtered to measure the absolute abundance of every unique TCRbeta CDR3 rearrangement. For each sample, productive Simpson clonality was calculated by taking the square root of Simpson's diversity index across productive rearrangements. The immuneACCESS repertoire file appears here via TCRdb, limited to in-frame rearrangements. These files lack a portion of the clones; in checked studies, under half of the deficit traces to unresolved V genes, and the cause of the others is not known. V and J calls and clone size are those listed in that table; D and trimming were worked out from the DNA. The sample data list over 55,000 clones, and roughly 82% of these were observed just once. The ten largest account for roughly 41% of the sample.

V gives up 6 bases and J gives up 3 bases, and the segment between their germline ends measures 14 bases. The CDR3 measures 14 amino acids from cysteine to phenylalanine. CDR3 DNA only is kept here, 42 bases in frame from base 1. The germline V gene gives CDR1 as SGHAT and CDR2 as FQNNGV. Collaborating institutions collected whole blood in K2EDTA tubes following their own protocols. For TCRbeta analysis, collaborators shipped samples as frozen whole blood, isolated PBMCs, or DNA extracted from either of those sample types. This chain is built from TRBV11-2 and TRBJ1-1; 5 matching bases give a weak D call of TRBD1. This TCR was sampled from a human donor in a cohort sampled during active COVID-19. Sequencing was performed on peripheral blood. The CDR3 reads as follows: CASRPATGDTEAFF. The DNA is TGTGCCAGCAGACCCGCAACGGGGGACACTGAAGCTTTCTTT.